This TCR beta chain stems from a study of tumor T cells in aggressive B-cell lymphoma listed by TCRdb under 2017. The library was prepared using the immunoSEQ multiplex PCR assay. This immuneACCESS table, as held by TCRdb, lists in-frame sequences with V and J called but not all clones. Of the missing ones, under half trace to an unresolved V gene in checked studies; the others have no known cause. The sample has some 11,000 clones on record, 80% to 95% of them singletons. Of the sample, about 3.1% falls within the top ten clones. A remark on this clone: The specificity of this receptor is unknown. The sample holds no much larger clone one base away, and base qualities are not on file.

CDR1 and CDR2, per the germline V gene, are SGHRS and YFSETQ. V sheds 0 bases and J sheds 3 bases, leaving 9 bases between their ends. The CDR3 starts with the cysteine, ends with the phenylalanine, and has 14 residues. The retained sequence is limited to the CDR3, 42 bases, with the frame set at the first base. The sequence joins TRBV5-1 to TRBJ2-5, with the D gene uncertain. The sequenced material came from tumor tissue. This TCR was sampled from an adult with diffuse large B cell lymphoma. This receptor has the CDR3 CASSLGQAEETQYF. The DNA sequence follows: TGCGCCAGCAGCTTGGGACAAGCCGAAGAGACCCAGTACTTC.